This TCR beta chain was documented in a study of identical twins. Findings of the study overall: Zero-insertion results could be subject to partial confounding by invariant MAIT and iNKT cells.

cDNA molecules carried unique molecular identifiers, and template switching added a universal primer site. TCRdb called the 5' RACE reads again in MiXCR, with one record for every CDR3 protein. The table has 1.5 million to 2 million distinct CDR3 sequences, 32% seen once. Per germline, CDR1 SGHRS and CDR2 YFSETQ. Trimming took 4 bases from V and 7 from J, leaving 12 bases between them. The CDR3 contains 14 residues. In every case, the donor was a healthy Caucasian. Worth noting for this clonotype: Its antigen is as yet unknown.

Input material: cord blood. The chain is built from TRBV5-1 and TRBJ1-6; weak D call: TRBD1 (6 bases). This TCR derives from a newborn girl in good health. The CDR3 here is CASSVHRVNSPLHF. In DNA, the CDR3 is TGCGCCAGCAGCGTTCACAGGGTGAATTCACCCCTCCACTTT.